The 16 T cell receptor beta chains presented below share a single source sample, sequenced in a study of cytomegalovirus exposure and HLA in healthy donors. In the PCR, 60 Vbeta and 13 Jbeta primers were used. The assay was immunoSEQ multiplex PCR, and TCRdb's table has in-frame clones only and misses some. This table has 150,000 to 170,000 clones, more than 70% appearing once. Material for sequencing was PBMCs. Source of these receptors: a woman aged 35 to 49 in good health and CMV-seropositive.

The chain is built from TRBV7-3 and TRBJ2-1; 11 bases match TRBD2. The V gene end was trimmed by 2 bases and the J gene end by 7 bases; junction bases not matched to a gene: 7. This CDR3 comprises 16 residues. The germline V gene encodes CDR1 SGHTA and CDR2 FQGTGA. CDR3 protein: CASSLHGTSGGNEQFF. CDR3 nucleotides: TGTGCCAGCAGCTTACACGGGACTAGCGGTGGGAATGAGCAGTTCTTC.

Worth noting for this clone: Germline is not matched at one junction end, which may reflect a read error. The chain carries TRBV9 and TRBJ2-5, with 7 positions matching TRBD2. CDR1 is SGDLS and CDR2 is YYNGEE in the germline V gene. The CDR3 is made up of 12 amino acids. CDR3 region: CASSVGSSGHNF. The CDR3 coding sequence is TGTGCCAGCAGCGTAGGCTCTAGCGGCCACAACTTC.

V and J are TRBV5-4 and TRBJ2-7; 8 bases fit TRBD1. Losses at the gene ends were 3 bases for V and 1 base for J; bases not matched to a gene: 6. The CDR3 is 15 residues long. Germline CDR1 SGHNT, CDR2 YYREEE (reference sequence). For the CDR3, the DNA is TGTGCCAGCAGCTACGGACAGGGAACTTCCTACGAGCAGTACTTC. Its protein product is CASSYGQGTSYEQYF.

The CDR3: CAWSVRNTEAFF. The DNA of the CDR3 is TGTGCCTGGAGTGTTCGGAACACTGAAGCTTTCTTT. V gene TRBV30 combines with J gene TRBJ1-1, with no clear D. The CDR3 has 12 amino acids. Germline V gives CDR1 GTSNPN, CDR2 SVGIG (reference sequence). V was pared by 0 bases and J by 1 base, with 3 bases between.

The CDR3 loop is CASSGQGAYYEKLFF. The CDR3 DNA reads as TGTGCCAGCAGTGGACAGGGGGCCTACTATGAAAAACTGTTTTTT. This sequence joins TRBV6-1 and TRBJ1-4; 10 bases fit TRBD1. After removal of 4 bases from V and 6 bases from J, the junction contained 5 bases not matched to a gene. The length of the CDR3 is 15 residues. Germline V CDR1 and CDR2: MNHNS, SASEGT.

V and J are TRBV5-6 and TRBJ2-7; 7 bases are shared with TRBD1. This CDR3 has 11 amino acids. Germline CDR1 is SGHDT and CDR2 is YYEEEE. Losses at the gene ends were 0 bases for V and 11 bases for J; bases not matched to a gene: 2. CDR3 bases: TGTGCCAGCAGCTTGGCCGGGACAGAGTACTTC. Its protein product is CASSLAGTEYF.

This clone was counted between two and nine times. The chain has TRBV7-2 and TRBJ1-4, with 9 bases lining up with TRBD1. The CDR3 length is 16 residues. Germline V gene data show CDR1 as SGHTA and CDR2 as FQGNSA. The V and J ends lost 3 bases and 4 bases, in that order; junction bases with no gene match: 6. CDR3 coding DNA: TGTGCCAGCAGCTTCGCCGGGACAGGGATTAATGAAAAACTGTTTTTT. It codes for CASSFAGTGINEKLFF.

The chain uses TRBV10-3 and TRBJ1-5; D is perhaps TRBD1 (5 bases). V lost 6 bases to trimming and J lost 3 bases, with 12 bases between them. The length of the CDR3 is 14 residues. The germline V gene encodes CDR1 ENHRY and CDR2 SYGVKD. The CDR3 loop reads CAISDSDTNQPQHF. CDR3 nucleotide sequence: TGTGCCATCAGCGACTCGGACACCAATCAGCCCCAGCATTTT.

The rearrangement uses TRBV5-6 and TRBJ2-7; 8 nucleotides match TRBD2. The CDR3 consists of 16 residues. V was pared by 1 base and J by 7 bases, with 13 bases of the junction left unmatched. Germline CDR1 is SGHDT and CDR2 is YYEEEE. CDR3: CASSLRGGGIGREQYF. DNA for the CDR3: TGTGCCAGCAGCTTGCGGGGGGGCGGGATCGGGCGAGAGCAGTACTTC.

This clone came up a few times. The CDR3 here is CASSEVTSGLIGNTGELFF. CDR3 DNA: TGCGCCAGCAGTGAAGTGACTAGCGGTTTGATCGGGAACACCGGGGAGCTGTTTTTT. This chain connects TRBV10-2 to TRBJ2-2; TRBD2 matches at 9 bases. CDR3 length: 19 residues. Trimming at V came to 3 bases and at J to 1 base, leaving 12 bases not matched to a gene. Germline V gives CDR1 WSHSY, CDR2 SAAADI.

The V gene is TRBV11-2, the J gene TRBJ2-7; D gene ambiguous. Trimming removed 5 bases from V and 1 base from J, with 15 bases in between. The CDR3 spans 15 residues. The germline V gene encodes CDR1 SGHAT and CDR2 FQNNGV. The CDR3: CASSPLGVLSYEQYF. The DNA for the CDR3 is TGTGCCAGCAGCCCTCTGGGCGTCCTTTCCTACGAGCAGTACTTC. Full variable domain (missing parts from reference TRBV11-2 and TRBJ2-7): EAGVAQSPRYKIIEKRQSVAFWCNPISGHATLYWYQQILGQGPKLLIQFQNNGVVDDSQLPKDRFSAERLKGVDSTLKIQPAKLEDSAVYLCASSPLGVLSYEQYFGPGTRLTVT.

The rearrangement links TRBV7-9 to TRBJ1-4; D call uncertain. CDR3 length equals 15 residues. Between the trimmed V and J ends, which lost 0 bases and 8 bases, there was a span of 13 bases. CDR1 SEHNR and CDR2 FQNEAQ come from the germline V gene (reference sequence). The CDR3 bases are TGTGCCAGCAGCTTAGCGCTCGGGGTTAGAGAAAAACTGTTTTTT. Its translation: CASSLALGVREKLFF.

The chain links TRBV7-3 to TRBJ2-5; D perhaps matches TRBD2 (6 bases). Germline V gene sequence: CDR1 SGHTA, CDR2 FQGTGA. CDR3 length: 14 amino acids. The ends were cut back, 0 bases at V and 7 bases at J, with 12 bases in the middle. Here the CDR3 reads CASSLTPAAGTQYF. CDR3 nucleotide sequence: TGTGCCAGCAGCTTAACCCCAGCAGCGGGGACCCAGTACTTC.

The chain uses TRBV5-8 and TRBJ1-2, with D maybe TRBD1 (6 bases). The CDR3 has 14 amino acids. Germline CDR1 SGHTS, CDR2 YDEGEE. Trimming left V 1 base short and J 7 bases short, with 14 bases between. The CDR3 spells CASSLPGALLGYTF. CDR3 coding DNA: TGTGCCAGCAGCTTGCCAGGGGCGCTTCTTGGCTACACCTTC.

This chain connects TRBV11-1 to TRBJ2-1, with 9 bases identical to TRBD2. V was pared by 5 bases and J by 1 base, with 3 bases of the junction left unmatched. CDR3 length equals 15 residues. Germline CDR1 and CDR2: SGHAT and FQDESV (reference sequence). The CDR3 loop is CASSEGLASYNEQFF. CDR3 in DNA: TGTGCCAGCAGCGAGGGACTAGCTTCCTACAATGAGCAGTTCTTC.

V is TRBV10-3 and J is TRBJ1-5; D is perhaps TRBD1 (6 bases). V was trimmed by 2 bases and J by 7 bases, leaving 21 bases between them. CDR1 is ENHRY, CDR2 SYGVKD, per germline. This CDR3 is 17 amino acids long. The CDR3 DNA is TGTGCCATCAGTGAGCAACAGGGATTCTTGGGGGGGCAGCCCCAGCATTTT. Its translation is CAISEQQGFLGGQPQHF.